This T cell receptor beta chain was sequenced during a study of technical replicates of blood from a few donors. The method was immunoSEQ multiplex PCR; TCRdb's version includes in-frame clones alone and lacks a portion of them. The sample yields approximately 15,000 clones, around 90% seen once. Germline CDR1 reads SGHTA; CDR2 reads FQGNSA. With 0 bases removed from V and 5 bases from J, the gap between germline ends came to 14 bases. This CDR3 region has 16 residues. Sequenced input: PBMCs. The chain couples TRBV7-2 to TRBJ1-5; TRBD1 is a possible D gene (6 bases). This TCR derives from a human donor in good health. For the CDR3, the DNA is TGTGCCAGCAGCTTAGCGATGTCAGGGGTCGATCAGCCCCAGCATTTT. It yields the protein CASSLAMSGVDQPQHF.